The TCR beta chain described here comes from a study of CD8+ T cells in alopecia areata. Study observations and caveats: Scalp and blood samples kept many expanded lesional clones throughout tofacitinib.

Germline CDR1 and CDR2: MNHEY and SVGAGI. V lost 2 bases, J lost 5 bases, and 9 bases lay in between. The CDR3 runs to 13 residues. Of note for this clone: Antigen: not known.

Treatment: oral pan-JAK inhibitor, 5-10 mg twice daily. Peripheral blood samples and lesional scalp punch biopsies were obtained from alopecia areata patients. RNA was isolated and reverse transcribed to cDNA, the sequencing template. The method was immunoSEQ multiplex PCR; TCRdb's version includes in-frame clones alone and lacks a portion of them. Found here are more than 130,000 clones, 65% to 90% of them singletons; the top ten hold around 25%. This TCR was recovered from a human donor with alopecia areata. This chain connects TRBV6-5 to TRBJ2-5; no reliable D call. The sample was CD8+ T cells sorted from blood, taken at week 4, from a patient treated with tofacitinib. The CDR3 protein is CASSYDKGETQYF. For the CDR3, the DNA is TGTGCCAGCAGTTACGACAAAGGCGAGACCCAGTACTTC.